This TCR beta chain is from a study of molecular identifiers for immune sequencing clone quantification (dated by TCRdb to the late 2010s). Regarding the study in general: For a replicate experiment, the RNA from either about 20,000 or 100,000 naive CD8 T cells was divided into five aliquots, and four of those aliquots went on to sequencing. This methods study used CD8 T cells to benchmark TCR RNA copy counting and molecular-identifier clustering-based TCR repertoire sequencing (MIDCIRS). What the authors observed across the whole study: Spiked-in Jurkat TCR RNA (10 copies' worth), which is not part of the donor repertoire, was contained in the naive libraries. Identical TCR molecules sharing a barcode could cause highly expanded clone sizes to be underestimated. Spiked-in Jurkat TCR RNA equivalent to a single cell was reported to be detectable even among more than 900,000 naive CD8 T cells. Modeling gave 3 to 3.5 recovered TCR RNA copies per cell versus around 10 by digital PCR, implying approximately 30% capture efficiency. In CMV-specific effector cells, clones with more than 20 RNA copies contained over 99% of molecules, whereas in naive cells such clones contained under 1% of molecules. When barcode sub-clustering was not used, chimeric consensus sequences inflated TCR diversity, with chimeras reaching as high as 47%.

From cysteine to phenylalanine, the CDR3 is 12 amino acids long. Just the 36-base CDR3 DNA is kept, in frame starting at base 1. V was cut back by 10 bases and J by 8 bases, leaving a gap of 15 bases between them. Reading the germline V gene (reference sequence) gives CDR1 MNHNY and CDR2 SVGAGI. About this clonotype itself: Its antigen is unknown. No much larger clonotype is one base removed from it; base qualities were not supplied.

Libraries of naive CD8 T cells were generated from about 20,000 to 1,000,000 sorted cells, with 10%, 30% or 50% of the purified RNA used. Naive CD8 T cells were FACS-sorted as CD8+CD4-CCR7+CD45RA+ on a BD FACSAria II into RLT Plus buffer. Detection sensitivity was tested by spiking Jurkat RNA equal to roughly nine TCR copies' worth into samples containing 20,000-1,000,000 naive CD8 T cells. CD8 T cells were enriched with RosetteSep CD8+ T Cell Enrichment Cocktail and Ficoll-Paque, followed by ACK red cell lysis. The library came from PCR. The sequencing machine was an Illumina HiSeq 4000. Bulk TCR libraries were prepared as previously described, using TCR primers listed in Table S5. The Qiagen AllPrep DNA/RNA kit was used to purify total RNA. Before analysis, reads from multiple sequencing runs of one library were combined. Regarding the original processing steps: Only reads with exact TCR constant sequence were kept, trimmed to 150 nt, and grouped by their 12-nt molecular barcodes. Within each barcode group, reads were sub-clustered at a 15% Levenshtein threshold, and quality-weighted consensus sequences were built per RNA molecule. Non-functional sequences were filtered out, along with any lower-count sequence sitting one edit away from another sequence. Based on a fit of two negative binomial distributions, barcode sub-clusters having less than 20% of the maximum read count were discarded. TCRdb redid the processing of the public reads, applying fastp at Q25 and MiXCR, and retained in-frame beta chains. Every CDR3 protein is listed once, alongside the most common genes and DNA of its rows. The V and J calls, along with clone size, are taken from TCRdb and not from the paper's own processing. For this sample there are about 12,000 distinct CDR3 sequences; 15% to 20% appear just once. The top ten clonotypes cover around 1.6% of the sample.

The receptor was isolated from a human donor in good health. Some libraries in this study had Jurkat cell RNA spiked in. Sequenced: naive CD8+ T cells from blood, with Jurkat cell RNA spiked in. The sample's cell subset or site label, decoded: FACS-sorted CD8+CD4-CCR7+CD45RA+ naive T cells. Here the chain combines TRBV6-6 and TRBJ2-1; 6 matching bases give a weak D call of TRBD1. CDR3 loop: CATNTGIDEQFF. The DNA sequence is TGTGCCACCAACACAGGGATAGATGAGCAGTTCTTC.